The 32 T cell receptor beta chains below come from one sample, sequenced in a study of cytotoxic CD8 clonotypes in ibrutinib-treated CLL. Sequencing was performed with immunoSEQ multiplex PCR; in TCRdb, only in-frame clones are kept and a portion is missing. The table records some 160,000 clones, roughly four fifths of them present only once. The material sequenced was PBMCs, taken after 12 months of ibrutinib treatment. The receptors originated from a human donor with chronic lymphocytic leukemia.

The V call is TRBV27, the J call TRBJ2-1; 11 bases are shared with TRBD2. Germline lookup yields CDR1 MNHEY and CDR2 SMNVEV (reference sequence). V dropped 0 bases and J dropped 5; count of bases not matched to a gene: 6. The length of the CDR3 is 17 residues. The CDR3 DNA follows: TGTGCCAGCAGTTTATCTAAGTTACTAGCGGGGGACAATGAGCAGTTCTTC. It is translated as CASSLSKLLAGDNEQFF.

This sequence joins TRBV28 and TRBJ2-7, with 7 bases aligning to TRBD1. CDR1 and CDR2 (germline): MDHEN, SYDVKM. The CDR3 is 14 amino acids. With V trimmed by 2 bases and J by 8 bases, 9 bases remained unmatched. CDR3 coding DNA: TGTGCCAGCAGTTTACAGGCAGGGGGTTGGAAGCAGTACTTC. Translation gives CASSLQAGGWKQYF.

This clone was seen a handful of times. J is TRBJ1-1 and V is TRBV29-1; maybe TRBD1 (5 bases). The CDR3 runs to 12 residues. Per the germline V gene, CDR1 is SQVTM and CDR2 is ANQGSEA. V lost 8 bases and J 6 bases, leaving 16 bases between the germline ends. CDR3 DNA: TGCAGCTCGTGCTTGGGGGGATCTGAAGCTTTCTTT. It encodes CSSCLGGSEAFF. Full variable domain (outside the CDR3, taken from reference TRBV29-1 and TRBJ1-1): SAVISQKPSRDICQRGTSLTIQCQVDSQVTMMFWYRQQPGQSLTLIATANQGSEATYESGFVIDKFPISRPNLTFSTLTVSNMSPEDSSIYLCSSCLGGSEAFFGQGTRLTVV.

This clone came up a few times. This sample includes further DNA sequences coding for the same CDR3. The rearrangement joins TRBV11-2 to TRBJ2-5; 9 positions agree with TRBD1. With V trimmed by 4 bases and J by 4 bases, 4 bases remained unmatched. The CDR3 covers 14 residues. Germline lookup yields CDR1 SGHAT and CDR2 FQNNGV. The CDR3 is CASSSGQGRETQYF. The CDR3 region has the DNA TGTGCCAGCAGCTCGGGACAGGGTCGAGAGACCCAGTACTTC.

This clone was found a few times. The chain has TRBV5-1 and TRBJ2-1; 8 bases are shared with TRBD2. V shed 6 bases, J shed 4 bases, and the junction held 9 bases outside the gene matches. Per the germline V gene, CDR1 is SGHRS and CDR2 is YFSETQ. CDR3 length: 15 residues. CDR3 sequence (DNA): TGCGCCAGCAAAAGAGCGGGGGAGGGTTACAATGAGCAGTTCTTC. Translation: CASKRAGEGYNEQFF.

V gene TRBV2 combines with J gene TRBJ1-1; a weak D match, TRBD1 (5 bases). This CDR3 has 14 residues. The ends were cut back, 6 bases at V and 3 bases at J, with 14 bases in the middle. Germline loops: CDR1 SNHLY, CDR2 FYNNEI. The CDR3 bases are TGTGCCAGCAGGAGGGGACGGGATGACACTGAAGCTTTCTTT. Protein product: CASRRGRDDTEAFF.

V is TRBV10-3 and J is TRBJ1-1, with D possibly TRBD1 on 6 matching bases. The CDR3 is made up of 16 amino acids. The V gene lost 3 bases and the J gene lost 0 bases, with 14 bases spanning the gap. CDR1 and CDR2 from the germline V gene are ENHRY and SYGVKD. As DNA, the CDR3 is TGTGCCATCAGTGATCGGGCAGGGGCGGTGAACACTGAAGCTTTCTTT. Residues: CAISDRAGAVNTEAFF.

This sequence joins TRBV19 and TRBJ1-5; 7 nucleotides match TRBD1. After removal of 5 bases from V and 9 bases from J, the junction contained 7 bases not matched to a gene. The CDR3 totals 13 residues. Per germline, CDR1 LNHDA and CDR2 SQIVND (reference sequence). The CDR3 bases are TGTGCCAGTAGTGCGGACAGGCGACGGCCCCAGCATTTT. This sequence encodes CASSADRRRPQHF.

The chain is built from TRBV28 and TRBJ1-3; D is possibly TRBD1 (6 bases). Per germline, CDR1 MDHEN and CDR2 SYDVKM. The CDR3 consists of 17 residues. V was pared by 2 bases and J by 0 bases, with 14 bases between. In nucleotides, the CDR3 is TGTGCCAGCAGTTTAAGATCAGGGGCCTTCTCTGGAAACACCATATATTTT. Encoded protein: CASSLRSGAFSGNTIYF.

The chain uses TRBV28 and TRBJ1-6; TRBD1 matches 9 bases. V trimming: 6 bases; J trimming: 8 bases; junction bases outside the gene matches: 5. Germline CDR1 is MDHEN and CDR2 is SYDVKM. The CDR3 is made up of 14 amino acids. The CDR3 DNA is TGTGCCAGCAGCTCGGACAGGGGTTATTCACCCCTCCACTTT. It is translated as CASSSDRGYSPLHF.

The chain combines TRBV28 with TRBJ1-2; D gene unclear. V was shortened by 4 bases and J by 5 bases, with 11 bases between the two germline ends. This CDR3 region has 13 residues. The V gene's germline CDR1 is MDHEN and CDR2 SYDVKM. CDR3 residues: CASSSATEYGYTF. DNA of the CDR3: TGTGCCAGCAGTTCAGCCACGGAATATGGCTACACCTTC.

The rearrangement joins TRBV4-2 to TRBJ2-1; 8 bases map to TRBD1. Germline loops: CDR1 LGHNA, CDR2 YNFKEQ. J was trimmed by 6 bases and V by 4 bases; bases with no gene match: 2. The CDR3 loop spans 13 amino acids. The CDR3, as DNA: TGTGCCAGCAGCCGGACAGGGATCAATGAGCAGTTCTTC. Residues: CASSRTGINEQFF.

Note on this clone: The same CDR3 arises from other DNA sequences in this sample as well. Here the CDR3 reads CASSITGGGELFF. The CDR3 region has the DNA TGTGCCAGTAGTATCACGGGCGGCGGGGAGCTGTTTTTT. The genes are TRBV19 and TRBJ2-2, with no clear D. V was trimmed by 3 bases and J by 7 bases, leaving 9 bases between them. The CDR3 consists of 13 residues. Germline assignment: CDR1 LNHDA and CDR2 SQIVND (reference sequence). Looking up the rest from reference TRBV19 and TRBJ2-2 gives the full variable domain: DGGITQSPKYLFRKEGQNVTLSCEQNLNHDAMYWYRQDPGQGLRLIYYSQIVNDFQKGDIAEGYSVSREKKESFPLTVTSAQKNPTAFYLCASSITGGGELFFGEGSRLTVL.

The chain couples TRBV4-3 to TRBJ1-4; TRBD1 is a possible D gene (6 bases). Germline values: CDR1 LGHNA, CDR2 YSLEER. The CDR3 is 15 amino acids. V lost 3 bases, J lost 1 base, and 9 bases lay in between. The CDR3 coding sequence is TGCGCCAGCAGCCATTCAGGGGAAACTAATGAAAAACTGTTTTTT. It yields the protein CASSHSGETNEKLFF.

The chain uses TRBV7-9 and TRBJ2-2, with D possibly being TRBD2 (5 bases). The CDR3 is 11 residues long. V lost 4 bases to trimming and J lost 8 bases, with 5 bases between them. Germline V gene sequence: CDR1 SEHNR, CDR2 FQNEAQ (reference sequence). The chain's CDR3 is CASSSGGELFF. The DNA of the CDR3 is TGTGCCAGCAGCTCGGGGGGGGAGCTGTTTTTT.

This chain connects TRBV9 to TRBJ2-7, with 7 bases aligning to TRBD2. The V and J ends lost 0 bases and 2 bases, in that order; junction bases with no gene match: 5. Germline CDR1 reads SGDLS; CDR2 reads YYNGEE. The CDR3 runs 15 residues. Here the CDR3 DNA reads TGTGCCAGCAGCGTAGGTTTAGCGGGCCCCTACGAGCAGTACTTC. It translates to CASSVGLAGPYEQYF.

The V and J genes are TRBV27 and TRBJ1-2; 10 bases fit TRBD1. Germline values: CDR1 MNHEY, CDR2 SMNVEV (reference sequence). With V trimmed by 0 bases and J by 1 base, 11 bases remained unmatched. The CDR3 runs 19 residues. The CDR3 sequence: CASSLSGTGATPSNYGYTF. The CDR3 region has the DNA TGTGCCAGCAGTTTATCGGGGACAGGGGCGACCCCTAGTAACTATGGCTACACCTTC.

This clone was detected once. V usage is TRBV28 and J usage is TRBJ2-7; weak D call: TRBD1 (6 bases). CDR3 length equals 12 residues. The germline gives CDR1 MDHEN, CDR2 SYDVKM. Trimming stripped 8 bases from V and 7 bases from J, with 15 bases between. CDR3 sequence: CASAVDRPEQYF. The CDR3 DNA is TGTGCCAGCGCCGTTGACAGGCCAGAGCAGTACTTC.

V gene TRBV7-2 combines with J gene TRBJ2-2; 7 bases line up with TRBD2. The CDR3 has 14 residues. Germline V lookup: CDR1 SGHTA, CDR2 FQGNSA. Trimming at V came to 10 bases and at J to 3 bases, leaving 8 bases not matched to a gene. The CDR3 region has the DNA TGTGCCACCGGGAGGACGTCGGACACCGGGGAGCTGTTTTTT. Translating it yields CATGRTSDTGELFF.

The J gene is TRBJ2-7, the V gene TRBV28; tentative D call: TRBD2 (6 bases). Germline V lookup: CDR1 MDHEN, CDR2 SYDVKM. The CDR3 contains 15 residues. The V end was cut by 4 bases, the J end by 4 bases, with 17 bases between. This chain's CDR3 is CASSSKTPAGYEQYF. CDR3 nucleotides: TGTGCCAGCAGTTCGAAAACCCCCGCGGGGTACGAGCAGTACTTC.

The chain recombines TRBV7-2 with TRBJ2-5; 14 nucleotides align to TRBD2. Looked up from germline, CDR1 is SGHTA and CDR2 is FQGNSA. V lost 5 bases and J lost 5; bases outside the gene matches: 4. This CDR3 region has 15 residues. Here the CDR3 reads CASSARLAGGETQYF. Here the CDR3 DNA reads TGTGCCAGCAGCGCTAGACTAGCGGGGGGGGAGACCCAGTACTTC. Combining the CDR3 with reference TRBV7-2 and TRBJ2-5 gives the whole variable domain GAGVSQSPSNKVTEKGKDVELRCDPISGHTALYWYRQSLGQGLEFLIYFQGNSAPDKSGLPSDRFSAERTGGSVSTLTIQRTQQEDSAVYLCASSARLAGGETQYFGPGTRLLVL.

This clone has more than one count but fewer than ten. The chain recombines TRBV29-1 with TRBJ2-3; 13 bases line up with TRBD2. The CDR3 contains 13 residues. In germline, CDR1 is SQVTM, CDR2 ANQGSEA. The J segment lost 7 bases and the V segment lost 6 bases, leaving 4 bases of the junction unmatched. In nucleotides, the CDR3 is TGCAGCGTGAGACTAGCGGGAGGCCATACGCAGTATTTT. It yields the protein CSVRLAGGHTQYF.

The V gene is TRBV7-2, the J gene TRBJ2-7, with 10 nucleotides matching TRBD2. Germline V gene sequence: CDR1 SGHTA, CDR2 FQGNSA. The CDR3 has 16 residues. The V gene end was trimmed by 3 bases and the J gene end by 4 bases; junction bases not matched to a gene: 9. The CDR3 region is CASSFLAGAGSYEQYF. CDR3 DNA: TGTGCCAGCAGCTTTCTAGCGGGAGCGGGTTCTTACGAGCAGTACTTC.

J is TRBJ1-4 and V is TRBV28, with a tentative D call TRBD1 (5 bases). Germline V gives CDR1 MDHEN, CDR2 SYDVKM. CDR3 length: 16 residues. V lost 6 bases, J lost 2 bases, and 16 bases lay in between. CDR3 sequence (DNA): TGTGCCAGCAGCCCCTGGGGGGGTGGGACTAATGAAAAACTGTTTTTT. This sequence encodes CASSPWGGGTNEKLFF.

J is TRBJ1-1 and V is TRBV28, with 7 bases aligning to TRBD1. CDR3 length: 16 amino acids. The ends lost 4 bases at V and 7 bases at J; junction bases unmatched: 15. The V gene's germline CDR1 is MDHEN and CDR2 SYDVKM. The chain's CDR3 is CASSSSIPRTGIEAFF. The CDR3 nucleotides are TGTGCCAGCAGTTCCTCCATACCTCGGACAGGAATTGAAGCTTTCTTT. Full variable domain (rest looked up from reference TRBV28 and TRBJ1-1): DVKVTQSSRYLVKRTGEKVFLECVQDMDHENMFWYRQDPGLGLRLIYFSYDVKMKEKGDIPEGYSVSREKKERFSLILESASTNQTSMYLCASSSSIPRTGIEAFFGQGTRLTVV.

The chain carries TRBV28 and TRBJ2-7; a possible D gene is TRBD1 (9 bases). Germline V gives CDR1 MDHEN, CDR2 SYDVKM. V gave up 10 bases and J gave up 5 bases, with 27 bases separating them. This CDR3 has 16 residues. DNA of the CDR3: TGTGCCACTCGTTCGGGGGGGTGGAGGACAGGGGACGAGCAGTACTTC. Translated, it gives CATRSGGWRTGDEQYF.

V gene TRBV10-3 combines with J gene TRBJ1-5, with unresolved D. This CDR3 comprises 14 residues. V dropped 0 bases and J dropped 2 bases, with 5 bases sitting between them. The germline V gene encodes CDR1 ENHRY and CDR2 SYGVKD. The CDR3 nucleotides are TGTGCCATCAGTGAGTCGGACGGCAATCAGCCCCAGCATTTT. This gives the protein CAISESDGNQPQHF.

V is TRBV30 and J is TRBJ2-1, with no clear D. Germline CDR1 is GTSNPN and CDR2 is SVGIG (reference sequence). The CDR3 is 13 residues long. Trimming removed 2 bases from V and 5 bases from J, with 10 bases in between. The CDR3 here is CAWSPGPNNEQFF. The CDR3 nucleotides are TGTGCCTGGAGTCCCGGACCAAACAATGAGCAGTTCTTC.

This rearrangement joins TRBV2 to TRBJ2-2; 7 bases are a match to TRBD1. The germline V gene has CDR1 SNHLY and CDR2 FYNNEI. V lost 3 bases and J lost 6; bases outside the gene matches: 4. This CDR3 region has 14 residues. CDR3 sequence reads: CASSETTGPGELFF. The DNA of the CDR3 is TGTGCCAGCAGTGAGACGACAGGGCCCGGGGAGCTGTTTTTT.

The rearrangement uses TRBV5-6 and TRBJ1-2; the match to TRBD1 covers 7 bases. The CDR3 is made up of 16 amino acids. The germline CDR1 and CDR2 sequences are SGHDT and YYEEEE. With 4 bases clipped from V and 4 bases from J, the junction kept 13 bases outside the gene matches. The CDR3: CASSLKTQGPGYGYTF. The CDR3 nucleotides read TGTGCCAGCAGCCTTAAGACACAGGGGCCTGGCTATGGCTACACCTTC. Complete variable domain (other parts from reference TRBV5-6 and TRBJ1-2): DAGVTQSPTHLIKTRGQQVTLRCSPKSGHDTVSWYQQALGQGPQFIFQYYEEEERQRGNFPDRFSGHQFPNYSSELNVNALLLGDSALYLCASSLKTQGPGYGYTFGSGTRLTVV.

In its sample, this clone was seen a few times. V gene TRBV7-2 combines with J gene TRBJ2-3; no clear D. Trimming stripped 0 bases from V and 2 bases from J, with 9 bases between. The CDR3 sequence is 15 residues long. Germline CDR1 reads SGHTA; CDR2 reads FQGNSA. CDR3 amino acids: CASSLAVGYTDTQYF. The CDR3 DNA is TGTGCCAGCAGCTTAGCGGTGGGGTACACAGATACGCAGTATTTT.

This chain uses TRBV11-2 with TRBJ2-7; D remains unclear. Germline loops: CDR1 SGHAT, CDR2 FQNNGV. This CDR3 is built from 12 residues. The V and J ends lost 3 bases and 7 bases respectively, with 10 bases between them. This chain's CDR3 is CASSLSLGEQYF. CDR3 nucleotide sequence: TGTGCCAGCAGCTTGTCACTCGGTGAGCAGTACTTC. Filled out from reference TRBV11-2 and TRBJ2-7, the complete variable domain reads EAGVAQSPRYKIIEKRQSVAFWCNPISGHATLYWYQQILGQGPKLLIQFQNNGVVDDSQLPKDRFSAERLKGVDSTLKIQPAKLEDSAVYLCASSLSLGEQYFGPGTRLTVT.